The sequence of this T cell receptor (beta chain) was determined in a study of blood T cell repertoires in COVID-19. Overall study context: COVID-19 samples collected from the United States, Italy and Spain covered acute and convalescent phases. T cells, B-cell-depleted T cells, or PBMCs provided the cDNA or gDNA that served as material.

Per the original data handling: Amplification of reference gene primers provided the estimated nucleated cell counts. TCRdb's table, derived via immunoSEQ multiplex PCR, lists solely in-frame clones and lacks some. V, J and clone size were drawn from that table, and D and trimming were deduced from the DNA. The sample has 140,000 or so clones; roughly 84% are singletons. Losses at the gene ends were 4 bases for V and 7 bases for J; bases not matched to a gene: 12. The CDR3 consists of 15 residues. Germline loops: CDR1 SGHRS, CDR2 YFSETQ. The TCR sequence derives from a human donor with acute or convalescent COVID-19. The donor label of this sample is uncertain. The sample taken for sequencing was peripheral blood. The V gene is TRBV5-1, the J gene TRBJ1-2, with 8 positions matching TRBD1. CDR3 protein: CASSLETGEARGYTF. CDR3 nucleotides: TGCGCCAGCAGCCTTGAGACAGGGGAGGCGCGTGGCTACACCTTC.